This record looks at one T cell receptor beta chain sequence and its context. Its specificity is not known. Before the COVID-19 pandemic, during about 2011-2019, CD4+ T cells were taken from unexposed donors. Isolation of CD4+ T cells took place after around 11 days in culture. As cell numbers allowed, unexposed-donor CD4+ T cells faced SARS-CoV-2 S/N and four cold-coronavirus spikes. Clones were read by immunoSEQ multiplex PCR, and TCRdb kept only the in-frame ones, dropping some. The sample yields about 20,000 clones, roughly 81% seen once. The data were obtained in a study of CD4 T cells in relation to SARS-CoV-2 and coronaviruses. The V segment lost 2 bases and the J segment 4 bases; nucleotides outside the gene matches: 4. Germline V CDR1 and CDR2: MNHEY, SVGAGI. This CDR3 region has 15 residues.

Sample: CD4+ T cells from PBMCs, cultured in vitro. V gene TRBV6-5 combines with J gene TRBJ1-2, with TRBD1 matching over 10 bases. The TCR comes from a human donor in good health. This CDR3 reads CASSYIRDRGYGYTF. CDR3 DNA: TGTGCCAGCAGTTACATCCGGGACAGGGGCTATGGCTACACCTTC.